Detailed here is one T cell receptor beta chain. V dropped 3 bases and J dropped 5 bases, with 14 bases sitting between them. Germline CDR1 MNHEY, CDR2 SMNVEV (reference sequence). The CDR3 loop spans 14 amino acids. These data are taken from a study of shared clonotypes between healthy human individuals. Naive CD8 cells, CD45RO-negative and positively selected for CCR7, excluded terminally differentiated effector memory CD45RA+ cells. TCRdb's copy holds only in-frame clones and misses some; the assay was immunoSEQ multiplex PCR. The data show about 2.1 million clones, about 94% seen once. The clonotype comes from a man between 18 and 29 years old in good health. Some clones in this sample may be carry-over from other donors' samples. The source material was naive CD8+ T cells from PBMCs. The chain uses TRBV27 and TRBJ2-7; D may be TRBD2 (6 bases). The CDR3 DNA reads TGTGCCAGCAGTTTCACGGGACCGGGAGACGAGCAGTACTTC. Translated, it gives CASSFTGPGDEQYF.